This is a list of T cell receptor beta chains from one sample in a study of blood T cell repertoires in COVID-19. The method was immunoSEQ multiplex PCR; TCRdb's version includes in-frame clones alone and lacks a portion of them. The sample has 250,000 or so clones; 85% to 90% are singletons. Sequenced input: PBMCs or T cells enriched from blood (not recorded which). Receptors were obtained from a man aged 35-49 years who had recovered from COVID-19. CDR3s include the opening cysteine and the closing phenylalanine or tryptophan. D genes are given only for firm matches. Clone size is stated in some rows and not others, as once, few, many or a class when expanded.

TRBV20-1	TRBJ2-2	TRBD2	once	CSASQREGGTGELFF	TGCAGTGCTAGTCAGCGGGAGGGCGGCACCGGGGAGCTGTTTTTT
TRBV3-1/TRBV3-2	TRBJ2-1	TRBD2	.	CASSQGPAGRYNEQFF	TGTGCCAGCAGCCAGGGTCCAGCGGGGCGTTACAATGAGCAGTTCTTC
TRBV30	TRBJ1-1	.	.	CAWTPDADYEAFF	TGTGCCTGGACCCCGGACGCGGACTACGAAGCTTTCTTT
TRBV11-2	TRBJ1-4	TRBD1	once	CASSLDRGKLFF	TGTGCCAGCAGCCTGGACAGGGGAAAACTGTTTTTT
TRBV7-9	TRBJ2-3	TRBD2	.	CASSLVAGGTDTQYF	TGTGCCAGCAGCTTAGTAGCGGGGGGAACAGATACGCAGTATTTT
TRBV7-9	TRBJ2-7	.	.	CASSLLLSIGRNYEQYF	TGTGCCAGCAGCTTATTATTATCGATAGGCAGGAACTACGAGCAGTACTTC
TRBV6-2/TRBV6-3	TRBJ1-2	TRBD1	.	CASSYWTGGNYGYTF	TGTGCCAGCAGTTACTGGACAGGGGGCAATTATGGCTACACCTTC
TRBV7-9	TRBJ1-2	.	.	CASSVDRNYGYTF	TGTGCCAGCAGCGTAGACAGAAACTATGGCTACACCTTC
TRBV5-1	TRBJ2-7	TRBD2	.	CASSVSLAGDPYHEQYF	TGCGCCAGCAGCGTATCCCTAGCGGGGGACCCCTACCACGAGCAGTACTTC
TRBV9	TRBJ2-1	.	.	CASSVAGGFAYNEQFF	TGTGCCAGCAGCGTAGCAGGGGGGTTTGCCTACAATGAGCAGTTCTTC
TRBV6-2/TRBV6-3	TRBJ1-6	.	.	CASSYGWASNSPLHF	TGTGCCAGCAGTTACGGCTGGGCCAGCAATTCACCCCTCCACTTT
TRBV30	TRBJ1-2	.	once	CAWSVRDLYGYTF	TGTGCCTGGAGTGTACGGGACTTATATGGCTACACCTTC
TRBV27	TRBJ1-6	TRBD1	.	CASSFDRGESPLHF	TGTGCCAGCAGTTTCGACAGGGGAGAATCACCCCTCCACTTT
TRBV7-3	TRBJ1-2	TRBD1	.	CASSTSGTGLASGYTF	TGTGCCAGCAGCACGTCCGGGACAGGCTTAGCCTCTGGCTACACCTTC
TRBV27	TRBJ1-6	.	.	CASKGFAGPFSSYNSPLHF	TGTGCCAGCAAAGGGTTTGCGGGCCCCTTCAGCTCCTATAATTCACCCCTCCACTTT
TRBV7-2	TRBJ1-1	.	.	CASSLDMNTEAFF	TGTGCCAGCAGCTTAGACATGAACACTGAAGCTTTCTTT
TRBV28	TRBJ1-1	.	.	CASSLFNSKGIAFF	TGTGCCAGCAGTTTATTCAATTCTAAGGGGATAGCTTTCTTT
TRBV5-1	TRBJ2-3	TRBD2	.	CASSPGTSGLDSTDTQYF	TGCGCCAGCAGCCCGGGGACTAGCGGACTTGATAGCACAGATACGCAGTATTTT
TRBV28	TRBJ2-4	.	.	CASSSPDSWKNIQYF	TGTGCCAGCAGTTCCCCCGACTCGTGGAAAAACATTCAGTACTTC
TRBV5-4	TRBJ1-2	.	.	CASTKTANYGYTF	TGTGCCAGCACCAAAACAGCCAACTATGGCTACACCTTC
TRBV30	TRBJ1-4	.	.	CAWRGISGEKLFF	TGTGCCTGGAGAGGCATCTCGGGGGAAAAACTGTTTTTT
TRBV4-1	TRBJ1-2	.	.	CASSQDGRGYGYTF	TGCGCCAGCAGCCAAGATGGCAGGGGCTATGGCTACACCTTC
TRBV2	TRBJ2-2	.	once	CASSEVRGTGELFF	TGTGCCAGCAGTGAAGTCAGGGGCACCGGGGAGCTGTTTTTT
TRBV25-1	TRBJ1-2	.	.	CASSVRSDYGYTF	TGTGCCAGCAGTGTCAGGTCGGACTATGGCTACACCTTC
TRBV6-5	TRBJ1-1	.	.	CASLRQARVNAEAFF	TGTGCCAGCCTTCGGCAGGCGAGGGTGAACGCTGAAGCTTTCTTT
TRBV5-4	TRBJ2-3	TRBD1	.	CASSPGQGAEGTDTQYF	TGTGCCAGCAGCCCGGGACAGGGGGCGGAAGGGACAGATACGCAGTATTTT
TRBV18	TRBJ2-7	TRBD1	.	CASSPRTGSPYEQYF	TGTGCCAGCTCACCGAGGACAGGGTCGCCCTACGAGCAGTACTTC
TRBV19	TRBJ1-5	TRBD1	few	CASSISDRGYQPQHF	TGTGCCAGTAGTATTTCCGACAGGGGGTATCAGCCCCAGCATTTT
TRBV5-6	TRBJ2-7	TRBD1	.	CASSITGARSYEQYF	TGTGCCAGCAGTATTACAGGGGCTAGATCCTACGAGCAGTACTTC
TRBV11-1	TRBJ1-6	.	.	CASSFQASDSPLHF	TGTGCCAGCAGCTTCCAGGCCAGTGATTCACCCCTCCACTTT
TRBV19	TRBJ1-1	.	.	CASSIDFTAGTEAFF	TGTGCCAGTAGTATAGATTTCACGGCGGGCACTGAGGCTTTCTTT
TRBV7-8	TRBJ2-2	TRBD1	few	CASSLITGGAPGELFF	TGTGCCAGCAGCTTAATAACAGGGGGCGCCCCCGGGGAGCTGTTTTTT
TRBV2	TRBJ2-5	.	.	CASNGLDQETQYF	TGTGCCAGCAACGGACTGGATCAAGAGACCCAGTACTTC
TRBV2	TRBJ2-1	TRBD2	.	CASRNLAGGPNEQFF	TGTGCCAGCAGAAACCTAGCGGGGGGGCCCAATGAGCAGTTCTTC
TRBV4-2	TRBJ2-3	TRBD2	.	CASSQEGSGGWSTDTQYF	TGTGCCAGCAGCCAAGAGGGTAGCGGGGGTTGGTCCACAGATACGCAGTATTTT
TRBV10-3	TRBJ2-5	.	.	CATAGLAEETQYF	TGTGCCACCGCAGGTCTAGCAGAAGAGACCCAGTACTTC
TRBV19	TRBJ2-3	TRBD2	few	CASSPGLEDTQYF	TGTGCCAGTAGTCCCGGACTAGAAGATACGCAGTATTTT
TRBV6-2/TRBV6-3	TRBJ1-2	.	.	CASSYSPANYGYTF	TGTGCCAGCAGTTACTCCCCGGCTAACTATGGCTACACCTTC
TRBV14	TRBJ2-7	.	.	CASSQAIPPYEQYF	TGTGCCAGCAGCCAAGCTATTCCTCCCTACGAGCAGTACTTC
TRBV19	TRBJ2-1	.	.	CAISPCGEQFF	TGTGCCATTTCCCCTTGCGGTGAGCAGTTCTTC
TRBV9	TRBJ1-1	.	.	CASSSSNTEAFF	TGTGCCAGCAGCTCTTCGAACACTGAAGCTTTCTTT